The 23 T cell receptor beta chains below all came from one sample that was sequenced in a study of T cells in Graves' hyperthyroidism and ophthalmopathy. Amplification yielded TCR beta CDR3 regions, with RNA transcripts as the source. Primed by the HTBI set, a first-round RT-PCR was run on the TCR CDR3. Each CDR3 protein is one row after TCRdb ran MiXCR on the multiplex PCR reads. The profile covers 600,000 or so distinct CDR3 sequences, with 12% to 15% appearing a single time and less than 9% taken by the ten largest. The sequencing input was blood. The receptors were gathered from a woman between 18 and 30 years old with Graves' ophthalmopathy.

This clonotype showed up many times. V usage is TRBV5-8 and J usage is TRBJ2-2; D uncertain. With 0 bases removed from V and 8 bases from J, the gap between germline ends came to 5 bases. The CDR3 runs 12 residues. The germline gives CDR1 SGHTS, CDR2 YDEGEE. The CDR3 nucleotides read TGTGCCAGCAGCTTGGGGCAGGGGGAGCTGTTTTTT. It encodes CASSLGQGELFF.

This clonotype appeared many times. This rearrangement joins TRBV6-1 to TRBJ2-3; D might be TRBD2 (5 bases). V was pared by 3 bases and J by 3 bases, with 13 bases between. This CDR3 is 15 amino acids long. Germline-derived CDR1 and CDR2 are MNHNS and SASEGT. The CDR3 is CASSEEAVQTDTQYF. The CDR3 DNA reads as TGTGCCAGCAGTGAGGAGGCCGTCCAGACAGATACGCAGTATTTT.

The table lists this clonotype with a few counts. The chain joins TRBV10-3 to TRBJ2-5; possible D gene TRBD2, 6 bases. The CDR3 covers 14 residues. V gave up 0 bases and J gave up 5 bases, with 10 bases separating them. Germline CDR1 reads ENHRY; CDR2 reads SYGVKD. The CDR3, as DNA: TGTGCCATCAGTGAGTCAGCGGGCGGGGAGACCCAGTACTTC. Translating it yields CAISESAGGETQYF.

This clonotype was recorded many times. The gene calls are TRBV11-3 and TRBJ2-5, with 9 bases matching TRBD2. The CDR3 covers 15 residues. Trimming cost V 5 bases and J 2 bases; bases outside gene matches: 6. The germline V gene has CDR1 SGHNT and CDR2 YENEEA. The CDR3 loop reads CASSRLAELQETQYF. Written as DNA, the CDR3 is TGTGCCAGCAGCCGACTAGCGGAACTTCAAGAGACCCAGTACTTC.

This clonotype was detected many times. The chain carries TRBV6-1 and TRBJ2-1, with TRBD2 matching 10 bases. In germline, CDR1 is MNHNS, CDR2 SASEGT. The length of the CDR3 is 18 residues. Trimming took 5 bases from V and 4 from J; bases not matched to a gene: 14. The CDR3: CASSSLAQELAGYNEQFF. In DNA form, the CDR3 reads TGTGCCAGCAGTTCCCTCGCCCAAGAACTAGCGGGGTACAATGAGCAGTTCTTC.

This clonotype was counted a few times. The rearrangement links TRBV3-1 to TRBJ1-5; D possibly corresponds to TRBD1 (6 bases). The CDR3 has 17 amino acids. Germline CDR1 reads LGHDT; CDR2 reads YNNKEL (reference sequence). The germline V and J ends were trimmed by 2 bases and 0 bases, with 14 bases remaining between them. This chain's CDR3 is CASSQQGQSYSNQPQHF. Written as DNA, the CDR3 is TGTGCCAGCAGCCAACAAGGACAGTCATATAGCAATCAGCCCCAGCATTTT. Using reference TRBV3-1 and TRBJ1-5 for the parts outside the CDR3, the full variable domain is DTAVSQTPKYLVTQMGNDKSIKCEQNLGHDTMYWYKQDSKKFLKIMFSYNNKELIINETVPNRFSPKSPDKAHLNLHINSLELGDSAVYFCASSQQGQSYSNQPQHFGDGTRLSIL.

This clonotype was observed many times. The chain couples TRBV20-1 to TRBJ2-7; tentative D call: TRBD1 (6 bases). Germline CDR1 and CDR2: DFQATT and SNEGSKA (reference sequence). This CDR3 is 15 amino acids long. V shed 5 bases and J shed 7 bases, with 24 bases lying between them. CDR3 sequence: CSAQRGSPASGEQYF. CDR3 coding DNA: TGCAGTGCTCAGAGGGGGAGCCCTGCTTCGGGAGAGCAGTACTTC.

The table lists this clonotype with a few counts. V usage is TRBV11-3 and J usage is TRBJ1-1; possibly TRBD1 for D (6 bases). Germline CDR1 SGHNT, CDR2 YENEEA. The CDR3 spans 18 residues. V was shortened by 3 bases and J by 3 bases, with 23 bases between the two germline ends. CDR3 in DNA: TGTGCCAGCAGCTTCGCTCTGAGGGACACCCAAAGACACACTGAAGCTTTCTTT. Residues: CASSFALRDTQRHTEAFF.

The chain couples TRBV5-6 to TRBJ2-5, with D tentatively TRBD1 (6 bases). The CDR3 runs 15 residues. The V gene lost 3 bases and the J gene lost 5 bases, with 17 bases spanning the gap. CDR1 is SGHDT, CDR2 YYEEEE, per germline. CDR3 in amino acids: CASSSRQAAWETQYF. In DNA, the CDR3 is TGTGCCAGCAGCTCGCGACAGGCCGCGTGGGAGACCCAGTACTTC.

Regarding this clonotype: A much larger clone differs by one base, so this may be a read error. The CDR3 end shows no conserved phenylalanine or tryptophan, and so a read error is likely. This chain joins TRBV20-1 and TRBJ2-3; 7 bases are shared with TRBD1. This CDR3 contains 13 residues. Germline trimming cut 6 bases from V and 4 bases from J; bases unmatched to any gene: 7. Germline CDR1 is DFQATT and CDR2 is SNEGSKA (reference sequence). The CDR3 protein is CSAEGARADTQYS. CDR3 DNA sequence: TGCAGTGCCGAGGGGGCGCGAGCAGATACGCAGTATTCT.

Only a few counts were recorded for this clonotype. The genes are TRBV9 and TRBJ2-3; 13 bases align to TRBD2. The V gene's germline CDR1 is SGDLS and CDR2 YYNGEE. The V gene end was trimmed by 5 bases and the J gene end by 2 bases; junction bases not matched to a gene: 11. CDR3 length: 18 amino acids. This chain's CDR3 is CASSTGTSGNGATDTQYF. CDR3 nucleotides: TGTGCCAGCAGTACCGGGACTAGCGGGAATGGGGCCACAGATACGCAGTATTTT.

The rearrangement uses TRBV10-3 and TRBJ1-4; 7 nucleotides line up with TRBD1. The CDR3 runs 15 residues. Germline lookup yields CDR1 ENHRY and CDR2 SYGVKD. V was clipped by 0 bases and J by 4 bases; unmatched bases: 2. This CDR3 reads CAISESDRFNEKLFF. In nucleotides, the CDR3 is TGTGCCATCAGTGAGTCGGACAGGTTTAATGAAAAACTGTTTTTT.

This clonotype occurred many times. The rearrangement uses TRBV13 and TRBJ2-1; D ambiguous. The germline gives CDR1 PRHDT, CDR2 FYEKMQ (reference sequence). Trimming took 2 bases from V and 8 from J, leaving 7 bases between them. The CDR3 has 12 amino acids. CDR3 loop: CASSLRADEQFF. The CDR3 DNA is TGTGCCAGCAGCTTACGGGCCGATGAGCAGTTCTTC.

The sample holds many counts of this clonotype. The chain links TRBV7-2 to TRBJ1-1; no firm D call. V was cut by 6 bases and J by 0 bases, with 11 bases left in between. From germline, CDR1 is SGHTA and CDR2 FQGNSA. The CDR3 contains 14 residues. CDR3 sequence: CASSYGSMNTEAFF. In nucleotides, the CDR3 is TGTGCCAGCAGTTACGGGAGCATGAACACTGAAGCTTTCTTT.

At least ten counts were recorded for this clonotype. CDR3 loop: CASSSSTQKSYQETQYF. In DNA, the CDR3 is TGTGCCAGCAGCTCGTCGACTCAAAAATCCTACCAAGAGACCCAGTACTTC. The chain has TRBV13 and TRBJ2-5; D gene unclear. V gave up 4 bases and J gave up 0 bases, with 18 bases separating them. This CDR3 has 17 amino acids. The germline CDR1 and CDR2 sequences are PRHDT and FYEKMQ (reference sequence).

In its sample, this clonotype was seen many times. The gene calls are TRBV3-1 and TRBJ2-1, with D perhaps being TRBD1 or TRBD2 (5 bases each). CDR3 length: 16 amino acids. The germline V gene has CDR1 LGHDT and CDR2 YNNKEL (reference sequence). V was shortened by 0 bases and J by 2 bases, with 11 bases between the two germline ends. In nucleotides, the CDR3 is TGTGCCAGCAGCCAAGATTCCCCGGGACCCTACAATGAGCAGTTCTTC. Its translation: CASSQDSPGPYNEQFF.

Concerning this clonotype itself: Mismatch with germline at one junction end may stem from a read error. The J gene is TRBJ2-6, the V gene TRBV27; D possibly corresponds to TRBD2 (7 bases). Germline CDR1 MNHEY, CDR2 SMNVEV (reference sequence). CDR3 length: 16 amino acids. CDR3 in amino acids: CASSLGGGGGANVLNF. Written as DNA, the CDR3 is TGTGCCAGCAGTCTAGGGGGAGGGGGGGGGGCCAACGTCCTGAATTTC.

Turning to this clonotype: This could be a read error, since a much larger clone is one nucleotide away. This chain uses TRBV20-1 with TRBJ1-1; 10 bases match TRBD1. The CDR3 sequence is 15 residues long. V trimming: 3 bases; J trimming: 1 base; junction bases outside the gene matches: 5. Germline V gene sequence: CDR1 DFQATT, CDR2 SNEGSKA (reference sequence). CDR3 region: CSASDRGLGNTEAFF. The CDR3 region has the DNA TGCAGTGCTAGTGACAGGGGGCTGGGGAACACTGAAGCTTTCTTT.

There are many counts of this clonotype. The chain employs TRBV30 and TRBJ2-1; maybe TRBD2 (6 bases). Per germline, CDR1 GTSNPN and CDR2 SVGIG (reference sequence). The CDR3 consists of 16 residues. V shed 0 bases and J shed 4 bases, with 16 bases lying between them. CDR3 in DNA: TGTGCCTGGAGTGTACGGGGAGCGGGCCGATACAATGAGCAGTTCTTC. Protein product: CAWSVRGAGRYNEQFF.

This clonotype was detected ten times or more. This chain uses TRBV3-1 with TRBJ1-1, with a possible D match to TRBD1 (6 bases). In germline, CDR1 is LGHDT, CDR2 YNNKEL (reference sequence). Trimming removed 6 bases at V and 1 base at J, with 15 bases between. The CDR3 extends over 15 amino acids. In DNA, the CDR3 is TGTGCCAGCAGTCTTACAGGGTCAGGGAACACTGAAGCTTTCTTT. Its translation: CASSLTGSGNTEAFF.

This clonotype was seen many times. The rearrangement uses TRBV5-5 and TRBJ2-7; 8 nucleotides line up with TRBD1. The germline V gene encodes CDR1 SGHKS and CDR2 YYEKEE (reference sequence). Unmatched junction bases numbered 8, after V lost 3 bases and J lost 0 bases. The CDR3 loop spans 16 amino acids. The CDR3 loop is CASSSRTGTSSYEQYF. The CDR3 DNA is TGTGCCAGCAGCTCACGGACAGGGACCAGCTCCTACGAGCAGTACTTC.

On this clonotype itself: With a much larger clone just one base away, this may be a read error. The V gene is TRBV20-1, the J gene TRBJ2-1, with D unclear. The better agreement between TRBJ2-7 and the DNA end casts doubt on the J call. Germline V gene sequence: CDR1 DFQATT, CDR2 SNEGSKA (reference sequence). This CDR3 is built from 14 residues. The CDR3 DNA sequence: TGCAGTGCCCGGAACCGAGTGGGGTACAATGAGCAGTACTTC. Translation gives CSARNRVGYNEQYF.

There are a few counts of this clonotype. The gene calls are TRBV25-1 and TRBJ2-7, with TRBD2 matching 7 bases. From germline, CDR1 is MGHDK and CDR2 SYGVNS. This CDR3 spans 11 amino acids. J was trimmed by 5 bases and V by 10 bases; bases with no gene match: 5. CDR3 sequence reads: CATWGGDEQYF. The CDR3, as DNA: TGTGCCACTTGGGGGGGTGACGAGCAGTACTTC.